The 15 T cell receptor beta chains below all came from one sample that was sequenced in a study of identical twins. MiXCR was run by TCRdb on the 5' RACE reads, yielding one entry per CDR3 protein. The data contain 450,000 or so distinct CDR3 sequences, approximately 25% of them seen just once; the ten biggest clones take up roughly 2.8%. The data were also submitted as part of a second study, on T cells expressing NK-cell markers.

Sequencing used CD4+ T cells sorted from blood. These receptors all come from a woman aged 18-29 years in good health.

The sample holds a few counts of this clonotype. The CDR3 region is CASSLGPGEIAKNIQYF. The CDR3 nucleotides read TGTGCCAGCAGCCTAGGCCCGGGAGAGATAGCCAAAAACATTCAGTACTTC. The rearrangement joins TRBV12-3 or TRBV12-4 to TRBJ2-4, with D tentatively TRBD2 (6 bases). The V end lost 6 bases, the J end lost 0 bases, and 18 bases lay between the germline ends. This CDR3 has 17 amino acids.

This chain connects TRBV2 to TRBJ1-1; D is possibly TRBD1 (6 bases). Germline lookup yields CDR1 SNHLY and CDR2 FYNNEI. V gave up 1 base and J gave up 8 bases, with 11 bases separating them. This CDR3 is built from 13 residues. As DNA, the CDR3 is TGTGCCAGCAGTGAAGGGCGGGGGCGAGAAGCTTTCTTT. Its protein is CASSEGRGREAFF.

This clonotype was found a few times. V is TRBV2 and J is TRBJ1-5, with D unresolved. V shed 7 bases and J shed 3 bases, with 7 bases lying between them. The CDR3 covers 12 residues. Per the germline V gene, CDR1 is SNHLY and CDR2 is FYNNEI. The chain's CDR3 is CASTGANQPQHF. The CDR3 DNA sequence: TGTGCCAGCACAGGAGCCAATCAGCCCCAGCATTTT.

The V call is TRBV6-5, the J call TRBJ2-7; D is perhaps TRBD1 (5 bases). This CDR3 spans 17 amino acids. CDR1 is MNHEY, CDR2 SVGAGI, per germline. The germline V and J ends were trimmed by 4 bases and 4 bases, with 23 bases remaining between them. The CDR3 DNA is TGTGCCAGCAGTTCCCGACCCGGGCCAGGGCTTGGATACGAGCAGTACTTC. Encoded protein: CASSSRPGPGLGYEQYF.

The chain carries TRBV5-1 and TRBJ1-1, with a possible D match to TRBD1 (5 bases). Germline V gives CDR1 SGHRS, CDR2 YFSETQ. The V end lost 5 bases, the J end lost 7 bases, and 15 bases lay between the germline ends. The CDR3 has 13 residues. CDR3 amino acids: CASSGRDGYEAFF. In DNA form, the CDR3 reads TGCGCCAGCAGTGGCCGGGACGGTTATGAAGCTTTCTTT.

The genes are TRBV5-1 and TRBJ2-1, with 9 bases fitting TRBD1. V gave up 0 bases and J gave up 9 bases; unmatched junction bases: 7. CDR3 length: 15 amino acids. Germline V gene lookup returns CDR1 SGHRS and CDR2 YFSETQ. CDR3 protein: CASSLGLDRGTEQFF. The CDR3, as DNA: TGCGCCAGCAGCTTGGGACTGGACAGGGGTACTGAGCAGTTCTTC.

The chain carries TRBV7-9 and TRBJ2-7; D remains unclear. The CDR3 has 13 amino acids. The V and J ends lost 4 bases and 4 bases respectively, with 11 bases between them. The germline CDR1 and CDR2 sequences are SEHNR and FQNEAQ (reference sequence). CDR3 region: CASSSNRNYEQYF. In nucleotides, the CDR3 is TGTGCCAGCAGCTCGAACCGAAATTACGAGCAGTACTTC.

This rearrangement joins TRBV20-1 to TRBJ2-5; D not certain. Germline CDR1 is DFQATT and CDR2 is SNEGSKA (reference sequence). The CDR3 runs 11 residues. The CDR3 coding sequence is TGCGCATTTGAGGAATGGGAGACCCAGTACTTC. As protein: CAFEEWETQYF.

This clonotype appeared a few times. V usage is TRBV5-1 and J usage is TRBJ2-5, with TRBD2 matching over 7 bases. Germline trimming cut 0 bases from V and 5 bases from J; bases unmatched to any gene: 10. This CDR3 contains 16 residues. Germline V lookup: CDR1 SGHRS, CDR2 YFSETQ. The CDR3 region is CASSLGATSSLETQYF. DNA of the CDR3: TGCGCCAGCAGCTTGGGAGCGACTAGCTCGTTGGAGACCCAGTACTTC.

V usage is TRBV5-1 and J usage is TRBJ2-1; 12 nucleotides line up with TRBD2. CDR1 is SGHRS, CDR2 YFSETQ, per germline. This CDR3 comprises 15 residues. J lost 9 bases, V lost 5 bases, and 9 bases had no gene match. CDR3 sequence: CASRALAGGLFEQFF. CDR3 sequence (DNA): TGCGCCAGCAGGGCCCTAGCGGGGGGGCTTTTTGAGCAGTTCTTC.

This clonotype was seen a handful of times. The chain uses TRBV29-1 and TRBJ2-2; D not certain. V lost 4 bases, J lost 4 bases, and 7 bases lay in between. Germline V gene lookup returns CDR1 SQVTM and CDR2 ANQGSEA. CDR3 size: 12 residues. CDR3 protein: CSVGPLTGELFF. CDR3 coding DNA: TGCAGCGTTGGCCCCCTCACCGGGGAGCTGTTTTTT.

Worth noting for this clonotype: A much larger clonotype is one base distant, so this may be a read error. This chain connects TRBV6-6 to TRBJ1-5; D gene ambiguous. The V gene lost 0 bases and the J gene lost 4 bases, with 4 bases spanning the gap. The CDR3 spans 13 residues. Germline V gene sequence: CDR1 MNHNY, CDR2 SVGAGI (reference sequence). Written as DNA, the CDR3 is TGTGCCAGCAGTTACTCGGTTAATCAGCCCCAGCATTTT. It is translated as CASSYSVNQPQHF.

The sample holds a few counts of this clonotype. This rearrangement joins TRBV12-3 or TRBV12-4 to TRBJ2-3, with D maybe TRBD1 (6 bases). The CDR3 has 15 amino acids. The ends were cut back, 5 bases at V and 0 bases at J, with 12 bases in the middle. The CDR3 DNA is TGTGCCAGCAGTCGACAGGTCCTCAGCACAGATACGCAGTATTTT. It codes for CASSRQVLSTDTQYF.

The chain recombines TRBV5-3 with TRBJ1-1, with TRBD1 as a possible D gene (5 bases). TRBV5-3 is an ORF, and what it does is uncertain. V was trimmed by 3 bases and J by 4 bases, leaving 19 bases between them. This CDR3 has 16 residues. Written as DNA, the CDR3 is TGTGCCAGAAGCTCAACGTCTCCGGGGACTACCACTGAAGCTTTCTTT. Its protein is CARSSTSPGTTTEAFF.

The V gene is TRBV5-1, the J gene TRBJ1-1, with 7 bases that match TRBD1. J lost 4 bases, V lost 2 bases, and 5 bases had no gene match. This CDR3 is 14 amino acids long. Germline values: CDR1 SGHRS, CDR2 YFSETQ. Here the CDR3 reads CASSFDRAGTEAFF. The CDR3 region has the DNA TGCGCCAGCAGCTTTGACAGGGCGGGCACTGAAGCTTTCTTT.